The clone carrying this T cell receptor beta chain came up a few times. TCRdb's table, derived via immunoSEQ multiplex PCR, lists solely in-frame clones and lacks some. The table shows 40,000 to 45,000 clones, with around three quarters occurring only once. This sample is part of a study of T cell responses to AZD1222 COVID-19 vaccine. The CDR3 contains 19 residues. The J segment lost 0 bases and the V segment lost 5 bases, leaving 11 bases of the junction unmatched. Germline assignment: CDR1 SGHNT and CDR2 YENEEA. This material consisted of peripheral blood, taken on day 0 of AZD1222 vaccination. V is TRBV11-3 and J is TRBJ2-6, with 9 bases that match TRBD1. The clonotype comes from an adult in good health. This chain's CDR3 is CASSPTGGYFGSGANVLTF. Written as DNA, the CDR3 is TGTGCCAGCAGCCCCACAGGGGGCTACTTCGGCTCTGGGGCCAACGTCCTGACTTTC.